This T cell receptor beta chain was observed in a study of T-cell reconstitution after alpha-beta-depleted transplantation in children. It was with unique molecular identifiers that the TCRbeta library was prepared. TCRdb independently ran MiXCR on the PCR reads; one entry per CDR3 protein. Of a few hundred thousand distinct CDR3 sequences in the sample, 10% to 13% were seen once. In germline, CDR1 is DFQATT, CDR2 SNEGSKA (reference sequence). The V gene end was trimmed by 3 bases and the J gene end by 9 bases; junction bases not matched to a gene: 15. The CDR3 is 15 residues long. The source was PBMCs from the stem cell graft donor, collected from the stem cell graft. The sequence was obtained from a human donor who donated a stem cell graft to a child with acute lymphoblastic leukemia. The rearrangement joins TRBV20-1 to TRBJ2-5, with 8 bases matching TRBD2. The CDR3 sequence is CSARAGGVGQGAQYF. DNA of the CDR3: TGCAGTGCTAGGGCCGGGGGGGTGGGCCAAGGAGCCCAGTACTTC.